A selection of T cell receptor beta chains follows, all from one sample in a study of PD-L1 blockade in urothelial cancer. TCRdb's table, derived via immunoSEQ multiplex PCR, lists solely in-frame clones and lacks some. The table records fewer than 40,000 clones, approximately 90% of them present only once. The sample in question was PBMCs, obtained around atezolizumab (anti-PD-L1) treatment. Every receptor here comes from a man between 65 and 85 years old with urothelial cancer. Each CDR3 is given with its conserved first and last residue. D genes are given only for firm matches. Clone size is stated in some rows and not others, as once, few, many or a class when expanded.

TRBJ2-3 | TRBV9 | NA | TRBD2 | TGTGCCAGCAGCGTAGCTGCCAGTGGGACTAGCGGACGCACAGATACGCAGTATTTT | CASSVAASGTSGRTDTQYF
TRBJ2-3 | TRBV9 | once | NA | TGTGCCAGCAGCGTAGGGCCCCGAGGTGGAGATACGCAGTATTTT | CASSVGPRGGDTQYF
TRBJ1-2 | TRBV30 | NA | TRBD1 | TGTGCCTGGAGTGTCCAGGGGGTGGATGGCTACACCTTC | CAWSVQGVDGYTF
TRBJ2-1 | TRBV14 | NA | TRBD1 | TGTGCCAGCAGCCAACCCGGGACAGGGGTACGAAATGAGCAGTTCTTC | CASSQPGTGVRNEQFF
TRBJ2-2 | TRBV27 | NA | TRBD1 | TGTGCCACCTCAAACAGGGGATCGAACACCGGGGAGCTGTTTTTT | CATSNRGSNTGELFF
TRBJ1-2 | TRBV4-1 | NA | NA | TGCGCCAGCAGCCAAGATGCAGGGGCTGGTAACTATGGCTACACCTTC | CASSQDAGAGNYGYTF
TRBJ2-5 | TRBV4-1 | NA | TRBD2 | TGCGCCAGCAGCCAAGGGACTAGCGGGAGGCTTGGGGGCCAAGAGACCCAGTACTTC | CASSQGTSGRLGGQETQYF
TRBJ2-5 | TRBV5-1 | NA | TRBD1 | TGCGCCAGCATGGCAGGGGGTTCATGGGAGACCCAGTACTTC | CASMAGGSWETQYF
TRBJ1-1 | TRBV6-1 | NA | TRBD1 | TGTGCCAGCAGCGAAGGGACAGGATGGAACACTGAAGCTTTCTTT | CASSEGTGWNTEAFF
TRBJ2-2 | TRBV5-1 | few | NA | TGCGCCAGCAGCTTACAGGGATCTGCCGGGGAGCTGTTTTTT | CASSLQGSAGELFF
TRBJ1-1 | TRBV28 | few | NA | TGTGCCAGCATCTTGAACACTGAAGCTTTCTTT | CASILNTEAFF
TRBJ2-5 | TRBV5-1 | NA | TRBD1 | TGCGCCAGCAGCTTGGTACAGGGGGAGACCCAGTACTTC | CASSLVQGETQYF
TRBJ1-2 | TRBV7-9 | NA | TRBD1 | TGTGCCAGCAGCCCGGACAGGGGGAACGGCTACACCTTC | CASSPDRGNGYTF
TRBJ2-5 | TRBV7-9 | NA | NA | TGTGCCAGCACCACGGGAAGCCGCCTGACGGAGACCCAGTACTTC | CASTTGSRLTETQYF
TRBJ2-5 | TRBV2 | once | TRBD2 | TGTGCCAGCACCCGAGGGGTGGGAGGGCTCTTAGAGACCCAGTACTTC | CASTRGVGGLLETQYF
TRBJ2-1 | TRBV18 | NA | NA | TGTGCCAGCTCACGTCGGGAGAACTACAATGAGCAGTTCTTC | CASSRRENYNEQFF
TRBJ1-6 | TRBV19 | NA | TRBD1 | TGTGCCAGTACCCCCGGACAGGGGGCATTTTCACCCCTCCACTTT | CASTPGQGAFSPLHF
TRBJ2-2 | TRBV11-1 | NA | TRBD1 | TGTGCCAGCAGCTTAGGGACAGGGTCAAACACCGGGGAGCTGTTTTTT | CASSLGTGSNTGELFF
TRBJ2-2 | TRBV19 | NA | NA | TGTGCCAGTAGTATGGCGGGACCGAACACCGGGGAGCTGTTTTTT | CASSMAGPNTGELFF
TRBJ2-7 | TRBV28 | NA | NA | TGTGCCAGCAGTTTACCAGGGTGGGACGAGCAGTACTTC | CASSLPGWDEQYF
TRBJ2-5 | TRBV14 | NA | TRBD1 | TGTGCCAGCAGCCAATTCCGGGACAGGGTGGCGGAGACCCAGTACTTC | CASSQFRDRVAETQYF
TRBJ2-7 | TRBV12-5 | NA | NA | TGTGCTAGTGGGAACGACATCTACGAGCAGTACTTC | CASGNDIYEQYF